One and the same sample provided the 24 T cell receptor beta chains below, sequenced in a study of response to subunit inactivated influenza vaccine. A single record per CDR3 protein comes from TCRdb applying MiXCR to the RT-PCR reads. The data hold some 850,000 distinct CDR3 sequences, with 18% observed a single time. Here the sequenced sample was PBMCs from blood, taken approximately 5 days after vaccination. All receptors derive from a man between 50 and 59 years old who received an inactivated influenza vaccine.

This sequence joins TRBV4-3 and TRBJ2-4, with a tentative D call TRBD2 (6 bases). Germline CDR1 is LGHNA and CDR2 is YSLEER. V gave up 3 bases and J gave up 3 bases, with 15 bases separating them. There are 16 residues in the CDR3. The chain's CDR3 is CASSHVRGLGKNIQYF. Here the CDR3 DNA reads TGCGCCAGCAGCCATGTTCGGGGGTTGGGCAAAAACATTCAGTACTTC.

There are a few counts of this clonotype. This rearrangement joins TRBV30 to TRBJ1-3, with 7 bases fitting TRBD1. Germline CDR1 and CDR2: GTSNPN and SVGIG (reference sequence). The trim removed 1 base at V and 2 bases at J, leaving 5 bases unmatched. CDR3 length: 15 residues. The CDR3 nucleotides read TGTGCCTGGAGTGAAGACAGGGCAACTGGAAACACCATATATTTT. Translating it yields CAWSEDRATGNTIYF.

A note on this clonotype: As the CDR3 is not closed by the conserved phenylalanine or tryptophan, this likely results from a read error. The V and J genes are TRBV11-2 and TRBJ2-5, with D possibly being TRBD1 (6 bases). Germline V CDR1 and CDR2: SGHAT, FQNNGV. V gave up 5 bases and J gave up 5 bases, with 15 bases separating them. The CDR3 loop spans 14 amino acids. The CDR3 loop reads CASSTIQGRETQYV. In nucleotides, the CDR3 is TGTGCCAGCAGCACCATACAGGGCCGGGAGACCCAGTACGTC.

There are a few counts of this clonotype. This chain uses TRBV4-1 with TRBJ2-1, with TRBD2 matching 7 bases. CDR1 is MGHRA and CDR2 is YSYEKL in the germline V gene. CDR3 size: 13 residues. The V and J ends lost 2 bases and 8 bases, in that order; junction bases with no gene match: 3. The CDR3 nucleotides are TGCGCCAGCAGCCAATGGGGGGGGTATGAGCAGTTCTTC. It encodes CASSQWGGYEQFF.

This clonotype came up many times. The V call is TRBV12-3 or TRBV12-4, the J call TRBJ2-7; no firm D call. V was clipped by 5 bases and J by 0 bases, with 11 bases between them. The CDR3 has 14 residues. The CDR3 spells CASSLDGDSYEQYF. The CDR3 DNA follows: TGTGCCAGCAGTCTCGACGGAGACTCCTACGAGCAGTACTTC.

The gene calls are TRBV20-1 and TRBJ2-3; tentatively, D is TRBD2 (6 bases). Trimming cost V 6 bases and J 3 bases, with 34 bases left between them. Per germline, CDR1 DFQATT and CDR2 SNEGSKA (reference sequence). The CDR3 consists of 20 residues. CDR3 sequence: CSAQGADGPGVSFVTDTQYF. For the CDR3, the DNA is TGCAGTGCCCAGGGAGCCGACGGCCCGGGAGTGTCTTTTGTTACAGATACGCAGTATTTT.

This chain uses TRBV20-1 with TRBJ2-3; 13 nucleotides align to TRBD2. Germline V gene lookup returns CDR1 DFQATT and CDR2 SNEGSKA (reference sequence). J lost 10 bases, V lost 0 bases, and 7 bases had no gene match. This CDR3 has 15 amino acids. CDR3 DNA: TGCAGTGCTAGAGATAGGGGACTAGCGGGGCGACCGCAGTATTTT. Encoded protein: CSARDRGLAGRPQYF.

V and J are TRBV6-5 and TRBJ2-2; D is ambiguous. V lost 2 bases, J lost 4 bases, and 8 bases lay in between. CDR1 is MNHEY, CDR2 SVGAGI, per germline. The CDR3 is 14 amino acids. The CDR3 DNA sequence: TGTGCCAGCAGTTACAGGGCGTCCACCGGGGAGCTGTTTTTT. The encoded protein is CASSYRASTGELFF.

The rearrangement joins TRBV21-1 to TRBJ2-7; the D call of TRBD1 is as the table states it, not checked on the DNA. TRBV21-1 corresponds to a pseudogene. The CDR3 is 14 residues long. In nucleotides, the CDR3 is TGTGCCAGCAGCAAATGGGGACAGTCCTACGAGCAGTACTTC. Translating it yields CASSKWGQSYEQYF.

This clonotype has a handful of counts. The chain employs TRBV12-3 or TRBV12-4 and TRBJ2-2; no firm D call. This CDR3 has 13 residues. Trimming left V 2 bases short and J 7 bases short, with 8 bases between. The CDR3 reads CASSLMRSGELFF. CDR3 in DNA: TGTGCCAGCAGTTTAATGCGAAGCGGGGAGCTGTTTTTT.

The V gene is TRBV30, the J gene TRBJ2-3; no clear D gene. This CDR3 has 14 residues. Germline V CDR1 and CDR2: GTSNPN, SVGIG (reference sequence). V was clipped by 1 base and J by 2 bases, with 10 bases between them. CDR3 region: CAWSDIGFTDTQYF. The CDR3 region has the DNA TGTGCCTGGAGTGATATAGGTTTCACAGATACGCAGTATTTT. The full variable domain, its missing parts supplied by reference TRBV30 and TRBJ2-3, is SQTIHQWPATLVQPVGSPLSLECTVEGTSNPNLYWYRQAAGRGLQLLFYSVGIGQISSEVPQNLSASRPQDRQFILSSKKLLLSDSGFYLCAWSDIGFTDTQYFGPGTRLTVL.

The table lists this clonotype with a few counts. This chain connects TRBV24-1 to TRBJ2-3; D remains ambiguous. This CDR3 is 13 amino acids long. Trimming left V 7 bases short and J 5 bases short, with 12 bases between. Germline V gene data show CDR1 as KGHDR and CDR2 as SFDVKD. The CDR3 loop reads CATRGLKGDTQYF. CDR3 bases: TGTGCCACCAGGGGCCTAAAGGGAGATACGCAGTATTTT.

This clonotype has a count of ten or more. CDR3 coding DNA: TGCAGTGCTTGGGGACTACAAGAGACCCAGTACTTC. Protein sequence: CSAWGLQETQYF. The chain joins TRBV20-1 to TRBJ2-5, with 7 bases lining up with TRBD2. The V and J ends lost 5 bases and 2 bases, in that order; junction bases with no gene match: 2. The CDR3 has 12 amino acids. Germline CDR1 and CDR2: DFQATT and SNEGSKA (reference sequence).

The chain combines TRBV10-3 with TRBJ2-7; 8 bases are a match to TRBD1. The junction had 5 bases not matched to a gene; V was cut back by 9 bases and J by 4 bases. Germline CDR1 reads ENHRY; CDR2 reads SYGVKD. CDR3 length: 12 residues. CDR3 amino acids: CAIGTGNYEQYF. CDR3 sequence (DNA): TGTGCCATTGGGACAGGAAATTACGAGCAGTACTTC.

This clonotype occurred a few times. This chain's CDR3 is CASSLGFRGEQYF. Written as DNA, the CDR3 is TGTGCCAGCAGTTTAGGGTTCAGGGGCGAGCAGTACTTC. The gene calls are TRBV12-3 or TRBV12-4 and TRBJ2-7; D is perhaps TRBD1 (6 bases). This CDR3 comprises 13 residues. V lost 1 base and J 6 bases, leaving 10 bases between the germline ends.

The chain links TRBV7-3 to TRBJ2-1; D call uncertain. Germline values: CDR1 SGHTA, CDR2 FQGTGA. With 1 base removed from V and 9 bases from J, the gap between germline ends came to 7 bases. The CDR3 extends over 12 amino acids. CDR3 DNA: TGTGCCAGCAGCTTAAGAGAGAGTGAGCAGTTCTTC. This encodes CASSLRESEQFF.

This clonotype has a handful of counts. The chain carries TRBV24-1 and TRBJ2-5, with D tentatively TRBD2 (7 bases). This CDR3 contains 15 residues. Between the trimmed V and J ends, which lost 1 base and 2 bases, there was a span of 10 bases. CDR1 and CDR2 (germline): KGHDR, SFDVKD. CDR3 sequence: CATSDFKGGQETQYF. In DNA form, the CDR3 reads TGTGCCACCAGTGATTTCAAGGGGGGGCAAGAGACCCAGTACTTC.

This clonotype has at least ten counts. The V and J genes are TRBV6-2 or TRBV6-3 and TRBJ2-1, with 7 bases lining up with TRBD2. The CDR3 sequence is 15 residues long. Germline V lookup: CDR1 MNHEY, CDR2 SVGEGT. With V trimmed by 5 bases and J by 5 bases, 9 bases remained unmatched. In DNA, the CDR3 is TGTGCCAGCAGTGTCGGGACTAACATCAACAATGAGCAGTTCTTC. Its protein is CASSVGTNINNEQFF.

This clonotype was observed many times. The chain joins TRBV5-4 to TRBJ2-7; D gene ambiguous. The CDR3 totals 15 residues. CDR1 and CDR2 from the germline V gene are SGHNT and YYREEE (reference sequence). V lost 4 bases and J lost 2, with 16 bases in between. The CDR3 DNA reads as TGTGCCAGCAGCACCCCGGGCCCGAAGCCCTACGAGCAGTACTTC. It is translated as CASSTPGPKPYEQYF.

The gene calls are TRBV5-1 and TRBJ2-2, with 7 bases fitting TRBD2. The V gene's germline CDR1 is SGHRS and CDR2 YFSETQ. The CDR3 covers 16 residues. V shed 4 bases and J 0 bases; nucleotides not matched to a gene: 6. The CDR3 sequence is CASSRISGPNTGELFF. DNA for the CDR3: TGCGCCAGCAGCCGAATTAGCGGGCCGAACACCGGGGAGCTGTTTTTT.

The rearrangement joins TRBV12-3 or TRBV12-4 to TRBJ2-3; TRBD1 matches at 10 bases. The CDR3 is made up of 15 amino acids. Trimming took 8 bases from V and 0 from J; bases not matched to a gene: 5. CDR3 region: CASRKGQGSTDTQYF. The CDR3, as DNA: TGTGCCAGCCGTAAGGGACAGGGGAGCACAGATACGCAGTATTTT.

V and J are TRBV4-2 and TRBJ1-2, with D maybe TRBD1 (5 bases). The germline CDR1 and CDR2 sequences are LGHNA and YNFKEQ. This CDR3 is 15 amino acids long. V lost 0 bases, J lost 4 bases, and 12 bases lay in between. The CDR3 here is CASSQDPGPVYGYTF. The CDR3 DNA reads TGTGCCAGCAGCCAAGATCCGGGACCGGTCTATGGCTACACCTTC.

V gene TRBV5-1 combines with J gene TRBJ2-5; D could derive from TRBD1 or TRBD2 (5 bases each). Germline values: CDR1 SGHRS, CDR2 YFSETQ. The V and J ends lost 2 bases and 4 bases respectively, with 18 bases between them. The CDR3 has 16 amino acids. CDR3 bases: TGCGCCAGCAGCTTTGATTTGGGGCGAGGGCGAGAGACCCAGTACTTC. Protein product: CASSFDLGRGRETQYF.

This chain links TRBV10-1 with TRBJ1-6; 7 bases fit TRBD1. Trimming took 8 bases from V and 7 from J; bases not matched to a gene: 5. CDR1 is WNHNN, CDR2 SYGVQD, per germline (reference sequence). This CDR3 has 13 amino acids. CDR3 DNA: TGCGCCAGCGGGGACAGCGGAAATTCACCCCTCCACTTT. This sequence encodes CASGDSGNSPLHF.